A selection of T cell receptor beta chains follows, all from one sample in a study of cytomegalovirus exposure and HLA in healthy donors. The data were produced by immunoSEQ multiplex PCR, yet TCRdb's version contains in-frame clones alone and is incomplete. This table has 90,000 to 150,000 clones, 65% to 75% appearing once. The specimen was PBMCs. The receptor source for this set is a woman in her forties or fifties in good health and CMV-seropositive. The CDR3 runs from the conserved cysteine through the conserved F or W.

>TRBV5-6|TRBJ1-1
CASLGLNTEAFF
>TRBV27|TRBJ2-3
CASSPKTSGGTDTQYF
>TRBV5-4|TRBJ2-1
CASQYLAGPYNEQFF
>TRBV10-3|TRBJ1-2
CAIRRTGIVGDGYTF
>TRBV27|TRBJ1-5
CASSLMSRGSNQPQHF
>TRBV19|TRBJ1-5
CASSTSGQGIQPQHF
>TRBV4-2|TRBJ2-7
CASSQDSLVSYEQYF
>TRBV25-1|TRBJ1-1
CASSLIGNRGGTEAFF
>TRBV7-2|TRBJ1-1
CASSLGLQNTEAFF
>TRBV11-3|TRBJ2-5
CASSQGTLSQETQYF
>TRBV27|TRBJ2-5
CASSLSNPGWETQYF
>TRBV19|TRBJ2-1
CASSLGGLAEPGYEQFF
>TRBV6-1|TRBJ2-7
CASSDRGRYEQYF
>TRBV4-2|TRBJ2-7
CASSQESGGSSYEQYF
>TRBV2|TRBJ2-2
CASSRDRGMTGELFF
>TRBV30|TRBJ1-4
CAWSVTLTNEKLFF
>TRBV7-8|TRBJ1-5
CASSLGGQGARPDQPQHF
>TRBV29-1|TRBJ2-1
CSVEVFQAGSYNEQFF
>TRBV5-4|TRBJ1-2
CASSYRTGDGYTF
>TRBV16|TRBJ2-2
CASSPGTGAGELFF
>TRBV2|TRBJ2-5
CASQGTVETQYF
>TRBV5-8|TRBJ1-4
CASRGGTTNEKLFF
>TRBV6-6|TRBJ2-4
CASSSGQGGNIQYF
>TRBV19|TRBJ1-3
CASSFPGGPGNTIYF
>TRBV6-5|TRBJ2-3
CASSYGTSGGVDTQYF
>TRBV11-1|TRBJ2-5
CASSVGLAGGLETQYF
>TRBV5-4|TRBJ2-7
CASSLGTEPTYEQYF
>TRBV5-5|TRBJ1-1
CASSFVEGTEAFF
>TRBV6-5|TRBJ2-1
CASSYPDTNEQFF
>TRBV30|TRBJ1-6
CAWSRAGNSPLHF
>TRBV6-1|TRBJ1-1
CASSDQGSTEAFF